What follows is one T cell receptor beta chain and its context. What it binds is not known. This sample is part of a study of T cell responses to AZD1222 COVID-19 vaccine. General study findings and limits: The donors showed a predominance of white British ancestry and of females, with possible underestimation of clonal diversity. Only after the peak T cell response were repertoires sampled.

Generated by immunoSEQ multiplex PCR, the TCRdb table keeps only in-frame clones and is missing some. The table lists about 120,000 clones, 75% to 95% of them singletons. Trimming removed 7 bases at V and 4 bases at J, with 13 bases between. The CDR3 consists of 13 residues. Germline V lookup: CDR1 LNHDA, CDR2 SQIVND (reference sequence). This sequence joins TRBV19 and TRBJ1-1; the D is unclear. The sequence came from an adult who received the MenACWY meningococcal vaccine as a control. The specimen comprised peripheral blood, sampled 28 days after the second dose of the MenACWY control vaccine. CDR3 in amino acids: CASTLTRSTEAFF. CDR3 DNA sequence: TGTGCCAGTACGTTAACCCGGAGCACTGAAGCTTTCTTT.